One and the same sample provided the 27 T cell receptor beta chains below, sequenced in a study of regulatory T cells in long-lasting Graves disease. The time point: newly diagnosed GD, antithyroid drugs for less than 3 months. The TCR library was prepared using RNA isolated from PBMCs. Building the TCR beta libraries relied on iRepertoire HTBI primers, and CDR3 regions underwent Arm-PCR. TCRdb reprocessed the multiplex PCR reads with MiXCR, giving one entry per CDR3 protein. The sample contains fewer than 650,000 distinct CDR3 sequences, around 16% of which appear only once. In addition, the sample was reused for a study of T cells in Graves' hyperthyroidism and ophthalmopathy.

Sequenced here: peripheral blood mononuclear cells (PBMCs), sampled at new diagnosis, from a patient treated with antithyroid drugs. These receptors all come from a man between 18 and 29 years old with Graves disease.

The chain has TRBV28 and TRBJ1-1, with 9 bases that match TRBD1. The length of the CDR3 is 15 residues. Trimming cost V 6 bases and J 6 bases; bases outside gene matches: 11. Germline V lookup: CDR1 MDHEN, CDR2 SYDVKM. CDR3 in amino acids: CASSLAGTGMAEAFF. In DNA, the CDR3 is TGTGCCAGCAGCTTGGCCGGGACAGGGATGGCTGAAGCTTTCTTT.

The V gene is TRBV27, the J gene TRBJ2-1, with D uncertain. CDR3 length equals 16 residues. Germline-derived CDR1 and CDR2 are MNHEY and SMNVEV (reference sequence). The ends were cut back, 5 bases at V and 2 bases at J, with 16 bases in the middle. CDR3 sequence: CASSLSRQAPYNEQFF. The CDR3 DNA is TGTGCCAGCAGTCTAAGCAGGCAGGCCCCCTACAATGAGCAGTTCTTC.

This clonotype was observed at least ten times. V and J are TRBV12-3 or TRBV12-4 and TRBJ1-2, with D possibly TRBD1 on 5 matching bases. Trimming left V 6 bases short and J 3 bases short, with 14 bases between. This CDR3 spans 14 amino acids. Here the CDR3 reads CASRRDSLDYGYTF. CDR3 in DNA: TGTGCCAGCAGGAGAGACAGTTTAGACTATGGCTACACCTTC.

There are many counts of this clonotype. CDR3 loop: CASSPGQGPREQYF. The CDR3 nucleotides read TGTGCCAGCAGCCCGGGACAGGGTCCTCGCGAGCAGTACTTC. The V and J genes are TRBV28 and TRBJ2-7; 9 nucleotides match TRBD1. CDR1 and CDR2 (germline): MDHEN, SYDVKM. With V trimmed by 6 bases and J by 6 bases, 9 bases remained unmatched. The CDR3 runs 14 residues.

The sample holds one count of this clonotype. This chain uses TRBV28 with TRBJ2-7, with a tentative D call TRBD2 (6 bases). The V end lost 3 bases, the J end lost 5 bases, and 14 bases lay between the germline ends. CDR3 length equals 14 residues. Germline V CDR1 and CDR2: MDHEN, SYDVKM. In nucleotides, the CDR3 is TGTGCCAGCAGTTTCCGACGGGAGCAGAACGAGCAGTACTTC. It translates to CASSFRREQNEQYF.

This clonotype was counted a single time. V gene TRBV20-1 combines with J gene TRBJ2-7; TRBD1 agrees at 7 bases. The CDR3 extends over 13 amino acids. Germline assignment: CDR1 DFQATT and CDR2 SNEGSKA (reference sequence). J was trimmed by 2 bases and V by 5 bases; bases with no gene match: 6. The CDR3 sequence is CSAGPGQTYEQYF. CDR3 in DNA: TGCAGTGCTGGGCCGGGACAGACCTACGAGCAGTACTTC.

As for this clonotype: The CDR3 does not end in the conserved phenylalanine or tryptophan, so this is likely a read error. The chain couples TRBV12-3 or TRBV12-4 to TRBJ2-5, with TRBD2 identical over 12 bases. The closer fit of TRBJ2-1 to the DNA end suggests the J call may be wrong. CDR3 size: 15 residues. As DNA, the CDR3 is TGTGCCAGCAGTAAACTAGCGGGAGGTTGGAATGAGCAGTTCTCC. It yields the protein CASSKLAGGWNEQFS.

There are many counts of this clonotype. This chain links TRBV2 with TRBJ2-7; D is ambiguous. The CDR3 is 11 amino acids. V was clipped by 5 bases and J by 2 bases, with 4 bases between them. The germline V gene has CDR1 SNHLY and CDR2 FYNNEI. CDR3 sequence reads: CASSPTYEQYF. The CDR3 DNA is TGTGCCAGCAGTCCTACCTACGAGCAGTACTTC.

This clonotype came up many times. The chain combines TRBV18 with TRBJ1-1, with no clear D. CDR3 length: 16 amino acids. The germline V and J ends were trimmed by 3 bases and 2 bases, with 16 bases remaining between them. CDR1 and CDR2 from the germline V gene are KGHSH and LQKENI. CDR3 protein: CASSPLPRKSNTEAFF. In DNA, the CDR3 is TGTGCCAGCTCACCGCTACCTCGAAAGAGTAACACTGAAGCTTTCTTT.

This clonotype appeared many times. The chain is built from TRBV6-1 and TRBJ1-5; D is perhaps TRBD1 (6 bases). Germline assignment: CDR1 MNHNS and CDR2 SASEGT. CDR3 length equals 13 residues. The V and J ends lost 6 bases and 5 bases respectively, with 11 bases between them. Here the CDR3 DNA reads TGTGCCAGCAGCAGTCACAGGGATCAGCCCCAGCATTTT. This encodes CASSSHRDQPQHF.

The sample holds many counts of this clonotype. The chain uses TRBV28 and TRBJ2-1, with 11 positions matching TRBD2. CDR3 length: 15 residues. Germline CDR1 is MDHEN and CDR2 is SYDVKM. Trimming removed 7 bases from V and 6 bases from J; junction bases left unmatched: 8. The CDR3 bases are TGTGCCAGCAACACACGACTAGCGGGACGCAATGAGCAGTTCTTC. As protein: CASNTRLAGRNEQFF.

This clonotype was seen only a few times. The rearrangement uses TRBV9 and TRBJ2-5; D is uncertain. CDR3 length equals 14 residues. Per germline, CDR1 SGDLS and CDR2 YYNGEE. Trimming left V 0 bases short and J 5 bases short, with 11 bases between. CDR3 DNA sequence: TGTGCCAGCAGCGTAGGAGGTGGGGTGGAGACCCAGTACTTC. Its protein product is CASSVGGGVETQYF.

CDR3 nucleotide sequence: TGCAGCGTTGAAAGCTCTGGAAACACCATATATTTT. Its translation: CSVESSGNTIYF. The chain carries TRBV29-1 and TRBJ1-3; D ambiguous. With 2 bases removed from V and 0 bases from J, the gap between germline ends came to 2 bases. The CDR3 spans 12 residues. The germline gives CDR1 SQVTM, CDR2 ANQGSEA. The full variable domain, its missing parts supplied by reference TRBV29-1 and TRBJ1-3, is SAVISQKPSRDICQRGTSLTIQCQVDSQVTMMFWYRQQPGQSLTLIATANQGSEATYESGFVIDKFPISRPNLTFSTLTVSNMSPEDSSIYLCSVESSGNTIYFGEGSWLTVV.

This chain uses TRBV6-5 with TRBJ2-7; D call uncertain. CDR3 length: 16 amino acids. From germline, CDR1 is MNHEY and CDR2 SVGAGI. The V and J ends lost 0 bases and 2 bases respectively, with 14 bases between them. The CDR3 spells CASSYSRQTPTYEQYF. CDR3 bases: TGTGCCAGCAGTTACTCGAGGCAGACCCCTACCTACGAGCAGTACTTC.

The chain recombines TRBV20-1 with TRBJ2-7, with TRBD2 identical over 10 bases. V gave up 3 bases and J gave up 1 base; unmatched junction bases: 15. CDR1 is DFQATT, CDR2 SNEGSKA, per germline (reference sequence). The length of the CDR3 is 18 residues. The CDR3 bases are TGCAGTGCTAGGCCCCCGGGACTAGCGCTTTTCGGGTCCTACGAGCAGTACTTC. Amino acid sequence: CSARPPGLALFGSYEQYF.

This clonotype was recorded many times. V gene TRBV7-3 combines with J gene TRBJ2-7, with TRBD2 matching over 8 bases. The V gene's germline CDR1 is SGHTA and CDR2 FQGTGA. The CDR3 is made up of 12 amino acids. Trimming took 4 bases from V and 6 from J; bases not matched to a gene: 2. The chain's CDR3 is CASSSGLGEQYF. The CDR3 DNA is TGTGCCAGCAGCTCGGGACTAGGCGAGCAGTACTTC.

This clonotype has a count of ten or more. The chain is built from TRBV6-1 and TRBJ2-1, with 10 bases aligning to TRBD1. V was clipped by 3 bases and J by 7 bases; unmatched bases: 9. This CDR3 spans 16 amino acids. Germline V gene data show CDR1 as MNHNS and CDR2 as SASEGT. The CDR3 sequence is CASSDERTGGWNEQFF. In nucleotides, the CDR3 is TGTGCCAGCAGTGACGAACGGACAGGGGGATGGAATGAGCAGTTCTTC.

This clonotype was seen at least ten times. The chain carries TRBV28 and TRBJ2-1; no firm D call. Trimming left V 6 bases short and J 2 bases short, with 11 bases between. CDR1 is MDHEN and CDR2 is SYDVKM in the germline V gene. This CDR3 has 14 amino acids. CDR3 in amino acids: CASSGIGTYNEQFF. As DNA, the CDR3 is TGTGCCAGCAGCGGCATAGGGACCTACAATGAGCAGTTCTTC.

This clonotype was observed at least ten times. The chain combines TRBV7-6 with TRBJ2-7; either TRBD1 or TRBD2 may supply D (5 bases each). The germline V gene encodes CDR1 SGHVS and CDR2 FNYEAQ. V shed 1 base and J shed 2 bases, with 12 bases lying between them. This CDR3 contains 15 residues. The CDR3 protein is CASSLEGRGPYEQYF. In nucleotides, the CDR3 is TGTGCCAGCAGCTTAGAGGGACGAGGCCCCTACGAGCAGTACTTC. The whole variable domain, remainder taken from reference TRBV7-6 and TRBJ2-7, is GAGVSQSPRYKVTKRGQDVALRCDPISGHVSLYWYRQALGQGPEFLTYFNYEAQQDKSGLPNDRFSAERPEGSISTLTIQRTEQRDSAMYRCASSLEGRGPYEQYFGPGTRLTVT.

The V call is TRBV7-2, the J call TRBJ2-7, with no clear D. Germline V gene lookup returns CDR1 SGHTA and CDR2 FQGNSA. The CDR3 is 11 amino acids. Trimming shortened V by 5 bases and J by 6 bases, and 8 bases separated the two germline ends. The CDR3 bases are TGTGCCAGCAGCAAAATGTCCGAGCAGTACTTC. Protein sequence: CASSKMSEQYF.

In its sample, this clonotype was seen many times. The chain links TRBV2 to TRBJ1-4; the D is unclear. Germline V gene lookup returns CDR1 SNHLY and CDR2 FYNNEI. V shed 10 bases and J shed 0 bases, with 15 bases lying between them. The length of the CDR3 is 15 residues. In nucleotides, the CDR3 is TGTGCCACGCTAAGGGAGGGAACAACTAATGAAAAACTGTTTTTT. Translated, it gives CATLREGTTNEKLFF.

This chain joins TRBV15 and TRBJ2-3; no reliable D call. Between the trimmed V and J ends, which lost 0 bases and 11 bases, there was a span of 9 bases. CDR1 and CDR2 from the germline V gene are LNHNV and YYDKDF (reference sequence). The CDR3 spans 12 residues. The CDR3 here is CATSRDLRGQYF. The CDR3 bases are TGTGCCACCAGCAGAGATCTCCGAGGGCAGTATTTT. Supplemented by reference TRBV15 and TRBJ2-3, the full variable domain reads DAMVIQNPRYQVTQFGKPVTLSCSQTLNHNVMYWYQQKSSQAPKLLFHYYDKDFNNEADTPDNFQSRRPNTSFCFLDIRSPGLGDTAMYLCATSRDLRGQYFGPGTRLTVL.

This clonotype appeared many times. The rearrangement uses TRBV10-3 and TRBJ1-2; 7 bases map to TRBD1. The CDR3 covers 16 residues. V gave up 4 bases and J gave up 2 bases; unmatched junction bases: 10. Germline CDR1 reads ENHRY; CDR2 reads SYGVKD. The CDR3 region has the DNA TGTGCCATCAGTGCCCCGCCGGGACAGATAAACTATGGCTACACCTTC. Its protein product is CAISAPPGQINYGYTF.

This clonotype was seen at least ten times. The chain is built from TRBV20-1 and TRBJ2-1; 10 nucleotides agree with TRBD2. Germline values: CDR1 DFQATT, CDR2 SNEGSKA (reference sequence). The CDR3 is 17 residues long. Trimming took 1 base from V and 0 from J; bases not matched to a gene: 6. The CDR3 DNA is TGCAGTGCTAGAGGGGATCCTAGCGGGAGCTCCTACAATGAGCAGTTCTTC. This encodes CSARGDPSGSSYNEQFF.

The J gene is TRBJ1-1, the V gene TRBV27, with TRBD1 matching over 7 bases. Germline V gene lookup returns CDR1 MNHEY and CDR2 SMNVEV (reference sequence). The CDR3 covers 14 residues. V shed 2 bases and J 3 bases; nucleotides not matched to a gene: 3. The chain's CDR3 is CASSLKGAHTEAFF. In DNA form, the CDR3 reads TGTGCCAGCAGTTTAAAGGGGGCGCACACTGAAGCTTTCTTT.

About this clonotype itself: A read error may explain this, as a much larger clone is one base away. The chain has TRBV7-9 and TRBJ2-7; D may be TRBD2 (5 bases). The V end lost 3 bases, the J end lost 2 bases, and 8 bases lay between the germline ends. Looked up from germline, CDR1 is SEHNR and CDR2 is FQNEAQ (reference sequence). The CDR3 totals 13 residues. CDR3: CASSFGETYEQYF. The CDR3 nucleotides read TGTGCCAGCAGCTTCGGGGAAACCTACGAGCAGTACTTC. Using reference TRBV7-9 and TRBJ2-7 for the parts outside the CDR3, the full variable domain is DTGVSQNPRHKITKRGQNVTFRCDPISEHNRLYWYRQTLGQGPEFLTYFQNEAQLEKSRLLSDRFSAERPKGSFSTLEIQRTEQGDSAMYLCASSFGETYEQYFGPGTRLTVT.

This clonotype has just a few counts. The V gene is TRBV6-1, the J gene TRBJ2-6; maybe TRBD2 (6 bases). CDR1 is MNHNS, CDR2 SASEGT, per germline. The CDR3 is 15 amino acids. Trimming stripped 6 bases from V and 1 base from J, with 10 bases between. The CDR3 loop reads CASRRRGSGANVLTF. The CDR3 DNA reads as TGTGCCAGCAGAAGGAGGGGTTCTGGGGCCAACGTCCTGACTTTC.